Listed below are T cell receptor beta chains from one sample, sequenced in a study of T cells in Graves' hyperthyroidism and ophthalmopathy. TCRdb re-derived calls from the multiplex PCR reads in MiXCR, one entry per CDR3 protein. The sample carries around 580,000 distinct CDR3 sequences, roughly a sixth recorded once. The source material was blood. The source of these receptors is a woman between 18 and 30 years old with Graves' hyperthyroidism. Each CDR3 is given with its conserved first and last residue. The D gene is left open where the match is weak. A row's size may be missing; if present it is once, few, many or a size class.

- - TRBJ2-1 TRBV7-9 TGTGCCAGCAGCTTACAGGCGGGCCTCTACAATGAGCAGTTCTTC CASSLQAGLYNEQFF
many TRBD2 TRBJ2-5 TRBV11-2 TGTGCCAGCAGCTCCCTGGGGCTAGCGGGAGAGACCCAGTACTTC CASSSLGLAGETQYF
few - TRBJ2-2 TRBV6-1 TGTGCCAGCAGTGAAGCGCATTGGTATGACACCGGGGAGCTGTTTTTT CASSEAHWYDTGELFF
few - TRBJ1-2 TRBV7-2 TGTGCCAGCAGCCCGGCGGGGCGAGGCTACACCTTC CASSPAGRGYTF
few - TRBJ1-6 TRBV5-4 TGTGCCAGCAGCCCCACCATGGCCGGGGATTCACCCCTCCACTTT CASSPTMAGDSPLHF
few - TRBJ1-2 TRBV20-1 TGCAGTGCTAGCCCGACGGATGCTAACTATGGCTACACCTTC CSASPTDANYGYTF
few - TRBJ1-5 TRBV12-3/TRBV12-4 TGTGCCAGCAGTTTTGTCGGGGGTGTAGGTCAGCCCCAGCATTTT CASSFVGGVGQPQHF
many - TRBJ2-5 TRBV18 TGTGCCAGCTCACCACCCGATTCCAACCGGGACCAGTACTTC CASSPPDSNRDQYF
many - TRBJ2-1 TRBV20-1 TGCAGTGCTCCCCCTAGCTGGAGCTCCTACAATGAGCAGTTCTTC CSAPPSWSSYNEQFF
many TRBD1 TRBJ1-2 TRBV5-6 TGTGCCAGCAGCTGGCTGACAGGGAATGGCTACACCTTC CASSWLTGNGYTF
- TRBD2 TRBJ2-1 TRBV5-1 TGCGCCAGCAGCTTTGGCGGGGGATCCCATGAGCAGTTCTTC CASSFGGGSHEQFF
- - TRBJ2-7 TRBV29-1 TGCAGCGTGGGGGACATTGGAGGTTTGCAGTACTTC CSVGDIGGLQYF
- - TRBJ1-2 TRBV5-8 TGTGCCAGCAGCTTTTTACCCCCTACGTCCCGACAATACGGCTACACCTTC CASSFLPPTSRQYGYTF
few TRBD1 TRBJ2-5 TRBV12-5 TGTGCTAGTGGTCCGGAGTACAGGGGGTGGAAAGAGACCCAGTACTTC CASGPEYRGWKETQYF
few - TRBJ2-1 TRBV6-2/TRBV6-3 TGTGCCAGCAGGGGCAGGAACTACAATGAGCAGTTCTTC CASRGRNYNEQFF
many - TRBJ2-3 TRBV28 TGTGCCAGCAGATCCTCGCGGAGGGGGTCTAGCACAGATACGCAGTATTTT CASRSSRRGSSTDTQYF